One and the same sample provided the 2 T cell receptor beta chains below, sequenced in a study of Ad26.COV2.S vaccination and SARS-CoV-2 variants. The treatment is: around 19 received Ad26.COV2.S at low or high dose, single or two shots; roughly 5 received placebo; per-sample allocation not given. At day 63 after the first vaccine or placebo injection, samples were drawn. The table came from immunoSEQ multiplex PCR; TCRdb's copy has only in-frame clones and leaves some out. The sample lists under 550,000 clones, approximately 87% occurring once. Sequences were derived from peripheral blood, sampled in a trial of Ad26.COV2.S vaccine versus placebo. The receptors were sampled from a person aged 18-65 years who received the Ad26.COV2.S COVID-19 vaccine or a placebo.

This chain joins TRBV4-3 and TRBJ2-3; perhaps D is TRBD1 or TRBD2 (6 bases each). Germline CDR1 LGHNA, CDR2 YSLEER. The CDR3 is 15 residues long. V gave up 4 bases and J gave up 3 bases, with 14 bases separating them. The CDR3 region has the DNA TGCGCCAGCAGCCCTGGGGGGCAGCGTACAGATACGCAGTATTTT. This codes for CASSPGGQRTDTQYF.

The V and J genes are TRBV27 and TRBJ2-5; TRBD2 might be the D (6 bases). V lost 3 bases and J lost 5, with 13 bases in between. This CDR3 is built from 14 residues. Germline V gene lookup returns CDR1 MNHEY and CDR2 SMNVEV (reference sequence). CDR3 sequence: CASSLEGRWETQYF. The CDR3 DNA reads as TGTGCCAGCAGTTTGGAGGGGAGGTGGGAGACCCAGTACTTC.